The rows below give T cell receptor beta chains drawn from one sample of a study of blood T cell repertoires in COVID-19. Measured with immunoSEQ multiplex PCR; TCRdb has only the in-frame clones, and not every one. Among approximately 70,000 clones listed, 88% were seen once. Input material: peripheral blood. These receptors all come from a woman aged 60-75 years with acute or convalescent COVID-19. The CDR3 runs from the conserved cysteine through the conserved F or W.

v_call | cdr3_aa
TRBV24-1 | CATSESGYGNEQFF
TRBV5-6 | CASRAGGASLNTEAFF
TRBV27 | CASSTRQGGFSPLHF
TRBV11-2 | CASSRGFQETQYF
TRBV27 | CASNDGTGWSFF
TRBV6-1 | CASSEPLQSPLHF
TRBV30 | CAWSGGMGVQPQHF
TRBV2 | CASTRGLAGGYEQFF
TRBV28 | CASVNGGSEKLFF
TRBV5-1 | CASSLAGQGGTGELFF
TRBV7-2 | CASSLGRLNGDIQYF
TRBV15 | CATSGGQGGYGYTF
TRBV21-1 | CASTLTCAGATDTQYF
TRBV7-6 | CASSFQGGETEAFF
TRBV6-5 | CASRYRGNTEAFF